Listed here are 28 T cell receptor beta chains from one sample, sequenced in a study of blood T cell repertoires in COVID-19. Sequenced by immunoSEQ multiplex PCR; TCRdb stores in-frame clones only, minus some. The sample yields under 85,000 clones, over 80% seen once. The sequenced material came from peripheral blood. These receptors all stem from a man in his sixties with active or convalescent COVID-19.

The gene calls are TRBV6-2 or TRBV6-3 and TRBJ2-1; 9 nucleotides match TRBD2. With V trimmed by 2 bases and J by 7 bases, 9 bases remained unmatched. This CDR3 spans 16 amino acids. Germline CDR1 MNHEY, CDR2 SVGEGT. CDR3 in DNA: TGTGCCAGCAGTTACGGCGCGGGGGGGCGGATTAATGAGCAGTTCTTC. It yields the protein CASSYGAGGRINEQFF.

V usage is TRBV3-1 (or the pseudogene TRBV3-2) and J usage is TRBJ2-7; 7 nucleotides align to TRBD2. Looked up from germline, CDR1 is LGHDT and CDR2 is YNNKEL (reference sequence). This CDR3 spans 14 amino acids. Germline trimming cut 4 bases from V and 3 bases from J; bases unmatched to any gene: 6. Here the CDR3 DNA reads TGTGCCAGCAGCCCTCGAATAGCGGGCTACGAGCAGTACTTC. This encodes CASSPRIAGYEQYF.

By sample fraction, this clone is medium-sized. Here the CDR3 DNA reads TGTGCCAGCAGCTCCACCGGGGACAATCAGCCCCAGCATTTT. Protein product: CASSSTGDNQPQHF. The chain recombines TRBV7-2 with TRBJ1-5; D call uncertain. V was clipped by 4 bases and J by 3 bases, with 10 bases between them. From germline, CDR1 is SGHTA and CDR2 FQGNSA. The CDR3 contains 14 residues.

This clone showed up just once. This sequence joins TRBV7-2 and TRBJ1-6, with D tentatively TRBD1 (6 bases). Germline CDR1 reads SGHTA; CDR2 reads FQGNSA. The CDR3 is made up of 14 amino acids. The V end was cut by 6 bases, the J end by 5 bases, with 11 bases between. CDR3 sequence: CASRQRQDNSPLHF. The CDR3 coding sequence is TGTGCCAGCAGACAACGACAGGATAATTCACCCCTCCACTTT.

J is TRBJ1-2 and V is TRBV12-3 or TRBV12-4, with TRBD1 identical over 8 bases. The CDR3 runs to 13 residues. J lost 8 bases, V lost 7 bases, and 9 bases had no gene match. The CDR3 DNA follows: TGTGCCAGCACAAGGACAGGGAGTAGCGGCTACACCTTC. Translating gives CASTRTGSSGYTF.

CDR3 coding DNA: TGCGCCAGCAGCTTGGGGGACATTCTCTCTGGAAACACCATATATTTT. Translated: CASSLGDILSGNTIYF. The rearrangement joins TRBV5-1 to TRBJ1-3, with D tentatively TRBD1 (6 bases). Germline V gene lookup returns CDR1 SGHRS and CDR2 YFSETQ. There are 16 residues in the CDR3. Trimming pared 0 bases from V and 0 bases from J, leaving 10 bases between.

V usage is TRBV4-3 and J usage is TRBJ1-4; D perhaps matches TRBD1 (6 bases). Between the trimmed V and J ends, which lost 0 bases and 5 bases, there was a span of 16 bases. CDR1 and CDR2 from the germline V gene are LGHNA and YSLEER. There are 17 residues in the CDR3. This chain's CDR3 is CASSQDGAGATNEKLFF. The CDR3 bases are TGCGCCAGCAGCCAAGACGGGGCAGGGGCGACAAATGAAAAACTGTTTTTT.

The chain combines TRBV5-6 with TRBJ2-6; 8 nucleotides align to TRBD1. Germline V gives CDR1 SGHDT, CDR2 YYEEEE. The V and J ends lost 4 bases and 0 bases, in that order; junction bases with no gene match: 6. There are 17 residues in the CDR3. CDR3 coding DNA: TGTGCCAGCAGCGGGGGACAGGTGAACTCTGGGGCCAACGTCCTGACTTTC. As protein: CASSGGQVNSGANVLTF.

The chain recombines TRBV6-5 with TRBJ1-2; weak D call: TRBD1 (6 bases). V was cut by 0 bases and J by 0 bases, with 8 bases left in between. This CDR3 comprises 15 residues. Per germline, CDR1 MNHEY and CDR2 SVGAGI. The CDR3 here is CASSYSGQSNYGYTF. The CDR3 DNA reads TGTGCCAGCAGTTACTCCGGACAGTCTAACTATGGCTACACCTTC.

The V and J genes are TRBV20-1 and TRBJ2-7; possibly TRBD1 for D (6 bases). This CDR3 has 11 residues. The V gene lost 5 bases and the J gene lost 9 bases, with 14 bases spanning the gap. CDR1 is DFQATT, CDR2 SNEGSKA, per germline (reference sequence). The CDR3 reads CSALLDRRQYF. In DNA form, the CDR3 reads TGCAGTGCTCTTCTCGACAGGCGGCAGTACTTC.

The chain recombines TRBV5-8 with TRBJ1-2; 11 bases agree with TRBD1. Germline V gene sequence: CDR1 SGHTS, CDR2 YDEGEE. The CDR3 runs to 14 residues. Unmatched junction bases numbered 7, after V lost 5 bases and J lost 7 bases. The CDR3 DNA reads TGTGCCAGCAGGCCCGGACAGGGGGCTGGTGGCTACACCTTC. Its translation is CASRPGQGAGGYTF.

This clone was detected a few times. The chain links TRBV19 to TRBJ2-5; a weak D match, TRBD2 (5 bases). V was pared by 10 bases and J by 7 bases, with 22 bases between. The CDR3 is 14 residues long. CDR1 LNHDA and CDR2 SQIVND come from the germline V gene (reference sequence). The CDR3 protein is CATGESPASGTQYF. The DNA of the CDR3 is TGTGCCACCGGGGAGAGTCCTGCCTCGGGGACCCAGTACTTC. The full variable domain, its missing parts supplied by reference TRBV19 and TRBJ2-5, is DGGITQSPKYLFRKEGQNVTLSCEQNLNHDAMYWYRQDPGQGLRLIYYSQIVNDFQKGDIAEGYSVSREKKESFPLTVTSAQKNPTAFYLCATGESPASGTQYFGPGTRLLVL.

V and J are TRBV7-2 and TRBJ2-5; 8 bases fit TRBD2. CDR1 SGHTA and CDR2 FQGNSA come from the germline V gene. The V segment lost 2 bases and the J segment 3 bases; nucleotides outside the gene matches: 5. The CDR3 is 15 residues long. The CDR3 region is CASSLFGSGEETQYF. In DNA form, the CDR3 reads TGTGCCAGCAGCTTATTCGGTAGCGGGGAAGAGACCCAGTACTTC.

CDR3 bases: TGTGCCAGCAGTGAATCCCGACAGTCCACCAATGAGCAGTTCTTC. This translates into CASSESRQSTNEQFF. The chain links TRBV6-1 to TRBJ2-1; possibly TRBD1 for D (5 bases). The CDR3 length is 15 residues. Trimming left V 2 bases short and J 6 bases short, with 14 bases between. Looked up from germline, CDR1 is MNHNS and CDR2 is SASEGT.

This clone has just one count. The CDR3 sequence is CASSRTSGAYEQYF. CDR3 in DNA: TGTGCCAGCAGCCGGACTAGCGGGGCCTACGAGCAGTACTTC. V and J are TRBV5-4 and TRBJ2-7, with 12 nucleotides matching TRBD2. Germline trimming cut 4 bases from V and 2 bases from J; bases unmatched to any gene: 1. Looked up from germline, CDR1 is SGHNT and CDR2 is YYREEE (reference sequence). The CDR3 covers 14 residues.

The chain carries TRBV29-1 and TRBJ1-5; 11 bases map to TRBD1. After removal of 6 bases from V and 2 bases from J, the junction contained 3 bases not matched to a gene. CDR3 length equals 14 residues. Germline assignment: CDR1 SQVTM and CDR2 ANQGSEA. DNA for the CDR3: TGCAGCGTGCCGGGACAGGGGGGCAATCAGCCCCAGCATTTT. It yields the protein CSVPGQGGNQPQHF.

The chain is built from TRBV7-2 and TRBJ1-1; D gene uncertain. Germline V lookup: CDR1 SGHTA, CDR2 FQGNSA. Deletions cut 4 bases from V and 0 bases from J, with 6 bases between. This CDR3 has 13 amino acids. The CDR3 region is CASSSHMNTEAFF. CDR3 coding DNA: TGTGCCAGCAGCTCCCACATGAACACTGAAGCTTTCTTT.

This rearrangement joins TRBV6-5 to TRBJ2-3; D is unresolved. Trimming took off 6 bases at V and 6 bases at J, with 4 bases between the two ends. Germline CDR1 reads MNHEY; CDR2 reads SVGAGI. This CDR3 spans 10 amino acids. CDR3 in DNA: TGTGCCAGCAGGCGTGATACGCAGTATTTT. It yields the protein CASRRDTQYF.

The chain recombines TRBV13 with TRBJ1-1; D remains ambiguous. The V end lost 4 bases, the J end lost 6 bases, and 9 bases lay between the germline ends. Germline-derived CDR1 and CDR2 are PRHDT and FYEKMQ (reference sequence). The CDR3 length is 12 residues. DNA for the CDR3: TGTGCCAGCAGCTCCCGGTCGGCTGAAGCTTTCTTT. Translating gives CASSSRSAEAFF.

The CDR3, as DNA: TGTGCCAGCAGTGTGATGAGGGGGTACACCGGGGAGCTGTTTTTT. It codes for CASSVMRGYTGELFF. The chain couples TRBV25-1 to TRBJ2-2; a weak D match, TRBD1 (6 bases). Germline V lookup: CDR1 MGHDK, CDR2 SYGVNS. V shed 4 bases and J shed 3 bases, with 12 bases lying between them. The CDR3 spans 15 residues.

This chain links TRBV11-2 with TRBJ1-5; possibly TRBD1 for D (6 bases). V was cut by 0 bases and J by 3 bases, with 9 bases left in between. The CDR3 runs to 15 residues. CDR1 and CDR2 (germline): SGHAT, FQNNGV. CDR3 DNA: TGTGCCAGCAGCTTAGAGGGGGGGGCCAATCAGCCCCAGCATTTT. This translates into CASSLEGGANQPQHF.

The DNA for the CDR3 is TGTGCCAGCAGTGAAACAGGACTAGCGGGGGGAGGGTACGAGCAGTACTTC. Its protein is CASSETGLAGGGYEQYF. The chain combines TRBV2 with TRBJ2-7; 14 bases map to TRBD2. V shed 2 bases, J shed 4 bases, and the junction held 7 bases outside the gene matches. CDR3 length: 17 residues. Germline loops: CDR1 SNHLY, CDR2 FYNNEI.

This clone has only one observation. J is TRBJ2-2 and V is TRBV2; possibly TRBD1 for D (5 bases). This CDR3 is 13 amino acids long. From germline, CDR1 is SNHLY and CDR2 FYNNEI. Trimming removed 9 bases at V and 5 bases at J, with 13 bases between. The CDR3 region has the DNA TGTGCCAGTAGTTTCCAGGGTACCGGGGAGCTGTTTTTT. The encoded protein is CASSFQGTGELFF.

V gene TRBV6-2 or TRBV6-3 combines with J gene TRBJ2-2, with 13 positions matching TRBD2. CDR3 length equals 17 residues. Unmatched junction bases numbered 2, after V lost 4 bases and J lost 0 bases. Per germline, CDR1 MNHEY and CDR2 SVGEGT. In nucleotides, the CDR3 is TGTGCCAGCAGTTGGGGACTAGCGGGGACGAACACCGGGGAGCTGTTTTTT. It encodes CASSWGLAGTNTGELFF.

The chain carries TRBV7-4 and TRBJ1-2; perhaps TRBD1 as D (6 bases). Germline lookup yields CDR1 SGHVT and CDR2 SQSDAQ. The CDR3 loop spans 16 amino acids. Trimming cost V 2 bases and J 4 bases, with 17 bases left between them. The CDR3 protein is CASSLHPQGTSYGYTF. The DNA for the CDR3 is TGTGCCAGCAGCTTACACCCTCAAGGGACATCCTATGGCTACACCTTC.

The rearrangement joins TRBV6-2 or TRBV6-3 to TRBJ2-1; perhaps TRBD2 as D (5 bases). V lost 2 bases, J lost 5 bases, and 10 bases lay in between. CDR1 is MNHEY and CDR2 is SVGEGT in the germline V gene. The CDR3 runs to 14 residues. Written as DNA, the CDR3 is TGTGCCAGCAGTTACCAACTAGTTCACAATGAGCAGTTCTTC. This gives the protein CASSYQLVHNEQFF.

The rearrangement links TRBV20-1 to TRBJ1-2; D is undetermined. The CDR3 sequence is 8 residues long. V gave up 7 bases and J gave up 8 bases, with 5 bases separating them. Germline V gene data show CDR1 as DFQATT and CDR2 as SNEGSKA (reference sequence). CDR3 coding DNA: TGCAGTGTTGGCGGCTACACCTTC. This codes for CSVGGYTF.

The V and J genes are TRBV5-1 and TRBJ1-5; 7 bases agree with TRBD1. The CDR3 loop spans 16 amino acids. After removal of 4 bases from V and 5 bases from J, the junction contained 12 bases not matched to a gene. Per germline, CDR1 SGHRS and CDR2 YFSETQ. CDR3 sequence: CASSERPGQPHQPQHF. CDR3 bases: TGCGCCAGCAGCGAAAGACCGGGACAGCCACATCAGCCCCAGCATTTT.